Detailed here is one T cell receptor (beta chain). This specimen belongs to a study of blood T cell repertoires in COVID-19. Study at large: Researchers got acute and convalescent COVID-19 samples from the United States, Italy and Spain. Sample material is recorded as cDNA or gDNA derived from T cells, B-cell-depleted T cells, or PBMCs.

Original analysis: Scientists estimated how many nucleated cells there were by amplifying reference gene primers. Generated by immunoSEQ multiplex PCR, the TCRdb table keeps only in-frame clones and is missing some. The D gene and trimming were derived from the DNA, and the V and J assignments and clone size from that table. The profile covers about 62,000 clones, with 70% to 90% appearing a single time and under 1.3% taken by the ten largest. Germline CDR1 is KGHDR and CDR2 is SFDVKD. This CDR3 is 15 amino acids long. The trim removed 4 bases at V and 6 bases at J, leaving 9 bases unmatched. The sample consisted of peripheral blood. The chain recombines TRBV24-1 with TRBJ1-2; 8 bases agree with TRBD1. The clonotype originates from a man between 65 and 85 years old with acute or convalescent COVID-19. The CDR3 DNA reads TGTGCCACCAGTGACGCTTGGGGACAGGAAGATGGCTACACCTTC. This translates into CATSDAWGQEDGYTF.